Sequencing of this T cell receptor (beta chain) was carried out in a study of control samples from healthy donors and cancer patients. The repertoire was sequenced with immunoSEQ multiplex PCR; TCRdb's copy has only in-frame clones and lacks some. The sample lists 85,000 to 90,000 clones; over 65% were seen once. The CDR3 runs to 15 residues. Germline CDR1 is SGHVS and CDR2 is FQNEAQ. Unmatched junction bases numbered 13, after V lost 5 bases and J lost 10 bases. This sequence originates from a woman in her thirties or forties in good health. The chain links TRBV7-8 to TRBJ1-5; 8 nucleotides match TRBD1. Sequenced material: blood. The CDR3 here is CASSTSGGTIGPQHF. The DNA for the CDR3 is TGTGCCAGCAGCACTTCAGGGGGCACGATTGGCCCCCAGCATTTT. The full variable domain, completed using reference TRBV7-8 and TRBJ1-5, is GAGVSQSPRYKVAKRGQDVALRCDPISGHVSLFWYQQALGQGPEFLTYFQNEAQLDKSGLPSDRFFAERPEGSVSTLKIQRTQQEDSAVYLCASSTSGGTIGPQHFGDGTRLSIL.